The T cell receptor (beta chain) under discussion was sequenced for a study of early T cells in non-severe SARS-CoV-2 infection. Study-wide background: Sequencing of unsorted whole blood was done on bulk RNA, leaving chains unpaired.

Study-wide results and caveats: VDJdb matching, biased toward anti-spike CD8 responses, missed private and CD4 specificities.

Individual cDNA molecules were tagged with unique molecular identifiers, the study reported. TCRdb itself ran the 5' RACE reads through MiXCR, one entry per CDR3 protein. The sample contains over 75,000 distinct CDR3 sequences, under 15% of which appear only once. In this sample, this clonotype turned up a few times. Its antigen is currently unknown. Trimming stripped 2 bases from V and 1 base from J, with 11 bases between. The CDR3 length is 14 residues. CDR1 is DFQATT, CDR2 SNEGSKA, per germline (reference sequence). The clonotype originates from an adult who was a healthcare worker with PCR-confirmed SARS-CoV-2 infection or an uninfected control (not recorded which). The gene calls are TRBV20-1 and TRBJ2-5; a weak D match, TRBD2 (5 bases). Sample: whole blood. For the CDR3, the DNA is TGCAGTGCTAGATGGCGGGTGGCCCAAGAGACCCAGTACTTC. Encoded protein: CSARWRVAQETQYF.